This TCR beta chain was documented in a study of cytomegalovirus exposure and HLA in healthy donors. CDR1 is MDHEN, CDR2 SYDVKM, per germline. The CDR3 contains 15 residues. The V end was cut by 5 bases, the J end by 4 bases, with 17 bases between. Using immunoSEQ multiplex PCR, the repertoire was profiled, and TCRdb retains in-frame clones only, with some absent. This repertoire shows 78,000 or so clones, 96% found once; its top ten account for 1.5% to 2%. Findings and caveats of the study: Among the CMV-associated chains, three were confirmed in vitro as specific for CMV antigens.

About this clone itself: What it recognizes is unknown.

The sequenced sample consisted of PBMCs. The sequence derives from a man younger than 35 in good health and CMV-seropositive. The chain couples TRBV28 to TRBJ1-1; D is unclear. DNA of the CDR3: TGTGCCAGCAGTCCCCCGACGCCCGGAGGCACTGAAGCTTTCTTT. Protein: CASSPPTPGGTEAFF.